These T cell receptor beta chains were read from a single sample in a study of Graves' ophthalmopathy and Graves' hyperthyroidism. Using its own MiXCR run on the multiplex PCR reads, TCRdb lists one record per CDR3 protein. The repertoire holds around 600,000 distinct CDR3 sequences, with roughly 41% as singletons. Material for sequencing was peripheral blood. Source of these receptors: an adult man with Graves' ophthalmopathy. The CDR3 runs from the conserved cysteine through the conserved F or W. Each record gives: CDR3 DNA, CDR3 protein, J gene, V gene, D gene, clone size. D genes are given only for firm matches. Not every row has a clone size; where given, it reads once, few, many or a size class.

CDR3nt: TGCGCCAGCAGCCAAGAGGGCAGGGAACGACCCCTCCACTTT
CDR3aa: CASSQEGRERPLHF
j_gene: TRBJ1-6
v_gene: TRBV4-1
d_gene: -
abundance: many

CDR3nt: TGTGCCAGCAGCCAAGGGCGTGCGTGGGATGGCTACACCTTC
CDR3aa: CASSQGRAWDGYTF
j_gene: TRBJ1-2
v_gene: TRBV13
d_gene: -
abundance: many

CDR3nt: TGTGCCAGCAGTCCGCGTCCCGCGCTATACGGAAACACCATATATTTT
CDR3aa: CASSPRPALYGNTIYF
j_gene: TRBJ1-3
v_gene: TRBV6-6
d_gene: -
abundance: few

CDR3nt: TGCAGCGTTATAGCGGGAGCGCTCATTCAGTACTTC
CDR3aa: CSVIAGALIQYF
j_gene: TRBJ2-4
v_gene: TRBV29-1
d_gene: TRBD2
abundance: -

CDR3nt: TGTGCCAGTATGTTCGGGGCGCTTGGCTACACCTTC
CDR3aa: CASMFGALGYTF
j_gene: TRBJ1-2
v_gene: TRBV19
d_gene: -
abundance: few

CDR3nt: TGTGCCAGCAGCTTAGGGGAAATGAGGGGCTACACCTTC
CDR3aa: CASSLGEMRGYTF
j_gene: TRBJ1-2
v_gene: TRBV7-9
d_gene: -
abundance: many

CDR3nt: TGTGCCAGCAGTGAAGGGGAGGATGAAAAACTGTTTTTT
CDR3aa: CASSEGEDEKLFF
j_gene: TRBJ1-4
v_gene: TRBV25-1
d_gene: -
abundance: -

CDR3nt: TGTGCCAGCACCCTAAGTCGCGACACAGATACGCAGTATTTT
CDR3aa: CASTLSRDTDTQYF
j_gene: TRBJ2-3
v_gene: TRBV6-5
d_gene: -
abundance: -

CDR3nt: TGTGCCAGCAGCTTAGGGACAGTTAATCAGCCCCAGCATTTT
CDR3aa: CASSLGTVNQPQHF
j_gene: TRBJ1-5
v_gene: TRBV5-5
d_gene: TRBD1
abundance: many

CDR3nt: TGTGCCAGCAGCTTAGGTAAAGGGGGCGCTTACGAGCAGTACTTC
CDR3aa: CASSLGKGGAYEQYF
j_gene: TRBJ2-7
v_gene: TRBV7-6
d_gene: TRBD1
abundance: many

CDR3nt: TGCGCCAGCAGCCAAGTTCTGGGACAGCTTTATGGCTACACCTTC
CDR3aa: CASSQVLGQLYGYTF
j_gene: TRBJ1-2
v_gene: TRBV4-3
d_gene: TRBD1
abundance: many

CDR3nt: TGTGCCAGCAGCTTAATCGTGGGAGCAGATACGCAGTATTTT
CDR3aa: CASSLIVGADTQYF
j_gene: TRBJ2-3
v_gene: TRBV7-3
d_gene: -
abundance: -

CDR3nt: TGTGCCAGCAGCACAAGCGGGACCGGAACCGGGGAGACCCAGTACTTC
CDR3aa: CASSTSGTGTGETQYF
j_gene: TRBJ2-5
v_gene: TRBV9
d_gene: TRBD2
abundance: once

CDR3nt: TGTGCCAGCAGCTTAGCGGTGGATTATAATTCACCCCTCCACTTT
CDR3aa: CASSLAVDYNSPLHF
j_gene: TRBJ1-6
v_gene: TRBV7-2
d_gene: -
abundance: many

CDR3nt: TGTGCCAGCAGTGAAAGTAGTATAGTTGATAGCAATCAGCCCCAGCATTTT
CDR3aa: CASSESSIVDSNQPQHF
j_gene: TRBJ1-5
v_gene: TRBV25-1
d_gene: -
abundance: -

CDR3nt: TGTGCCAGCAGCTTACGGCTAGCGGGAGAGTCACCCCTCCACTTT
CDR3aa: CASSLRLAGESPLHF
j_gene: TRBJ1-6
v_gene: TRBV7-2
d_gene: -
abundance: -

CDR3nt: TGTGCCAGCCGGGGGGTTCGAGCTTTCTTT
CDR3aa: CASRGVRAFF
j_gene: TRBJ1-1
v_gene: TRBV12-3/TRBV12-4
d_gene: -
abundance: few

CDR3nt: TGTGCCAGCAGCGTAGGGGTAGGGGCCGTTCACGAGCAGTACTTC
CDR3aa: CASSVGVGAVHEQYF
j_gene: TRBJ2-7
v_gene: TRBV9
d_gene: -
abundance: -

CDR3nt: TGTGCCACCAGCAGCCGAACAGGGGTAGGCGAGCAGTACTTC
CDR3aa: CATSSRTGVGEQYF
j_gene: TRBJ2-7
v_gene: TRBV15
d_gene: TRBD1
abundance: -

CDR3nt: TGCAGCGCCGGACAGGGGCGGCCAAACTATGGCTACACCTTC
CDR3aa: CSAGQGRPNYGYTF
j_gene: TRBJ1-2
v_gene: TRBV29-1
d_gene: TRBD1
abundance: -

CDR3nt: TGTGCCAGCAGCAACCGGCCCAACTCCTACGAGCAGTACTTC
CDR3aa: CASSNRPNSYEQYF
j_gene: TRBJ2-7
v_gene: TRBV11-2
d_gene: -
abundance: -

CDR3nt: TGCAGTGCTAGTTTTGGAGTGTATCAGCCCCAGCATTTT
CDR3aa: CSASFGVYQPQHF
j_gene: TRBJ1-5
v_gene: TRBV20-1
d_gene: -
abundance: many

CDR3nt: TGCAGTGCTAGCGGCCCGACAGGGGGCACCCTTGTCTATGGCTACACCTTC
CDR3aa: CSASGPTGGTLVYGYTF
j_gene: TRBJ1-2
v_gene: TRBV20-1
d_gene: TRBD1
abundance: -

CDR3nt: TGTGCCAGCAGGAGATCGACCTCTGGGGCCAACGTCCTGACTTTC
CDR3aa: CASRRSTSGANVLTF
j_gene: TRBJ2-6
v_gene: TRBV12-3/TRBV12-4
d_gene: -
abundance: many

CDR3nt: TGTGCCAGCAGCGTAGATGGCGGGAGGTCCTCCTACAATGAGCAGTTCTTC
CDR3aa: CASSVDGGRSSYNEQFF
j_gene: TRBJ2-1
v_gene: TRBV7-9
d_gene: TRBD2
abundance: -

CDR3nt: TGTGCCAGCAGCCGCGGACAGGGCCGAGAGACCCAGTACTTC
CDR3aa: CASSRGQGRETQYF
j_gene: TRBJ2-5
v_gene: TRBV7-9
d_gene: TRBD1
abundance: few

CDR3nt: TGCAGTGCTAGTGTGAGCTCCTACGAGCAGTACTTC
CDR3aa: CSASVSSYEQYF
j_gene: TRBJ2-7
v_gene: TRBV20-1
d_gene: -
abundance: many

CDR3nt: TGTGCCAGCAGTAACGGACAGACCTATAATTCACCCCTCCACTTT
CDR3aa: CASSNGQTYNSPLHF
j_gene: TRBJ1-6
v_gene: TRBV2
d_gene: -
abundance: -

CDR3nt: TGTGCCAGCAGCTTGACAGTTACTCCCACTGAAGCTTTCTTT
CDR3aa: CASSLTVTPTEAFF
j_gene: TRBJ1-1
v_gene: TRBV6-6
d_gene: -
abundance: few

CDR3nt: TGTGCCAGCGTTGAAAGGCCCGGGGCCAACGTCCTGACTTTC
CDR3aa: CASVERPGANVLTF
j_gene: TRBJ2-6
v_gene: TRBV25-1
d_gene: -
abundance: -

CDR3nt: TGTGCCAGCAGTTCGGAAACCTACGAGCAGTACTTC
CDR3aa: CASSSETYEQYF
j_gene: TRBJ2-7
v_gene: TRBV2
d_gene: -
abundance: many

CDR3nt: TGTGCCAGTAGTATAAAGACAGGGGGCGCATTAGATACGCAGTATTTT
CDR3aa: CASSIKTGGALDTQYF
j_gene: TRBJ2-3
v_gene: TRBV19
d_gene: TRBD1
abundance: -

CDR3nt: TGTGCCATCAGTGAGTCGCATCAGGGCGGGGGCAATCAGCCCCAGCATTTT
CDR3aa: CAISESHQGGGNQPQHF
j_gene: TRBJ1-5
v_gene: TRBV10-3
d_gene: -
abundance: many

CDR3nt: TGCAGTTACTACAGGGCCTACGAGCAGTACTTC
CDR3aa: CSYYRAYEQYF
j_gene: TRBJ2-7
v_gene: TRBV29-1
d_gene: -
abundance: -

CDR3nt: TGTGCCAGCAGCAACGGACTAGCAACCTACGAGCAGTACTTC
CDR3aa: CASSNGLATYEQYF
j_gene: TRBJ2-7
v_gene: TRBV7-2
d_gene: TRBD2
abundance: many

CDR3nt: TGTGCCAGCAACCCTCAGAGGGGGCCACCCCTCCACTTT
CDR3aa: CASNPQRGPPLHF
j_gene: TRBJ1-6
v_gene: TRBV9
d_gene: TRBD1
abundance: -

CDR3nt: TGTGCCAGCAGGCGGTCAGAGAACACCGGGGAGCTGTTTTTT
CDR3aa: CASRRSENTGELFF
j_gene: TRBJ2-2
v_gene: TRBV12-3/TRBV12-4
d_gene: -
abundance: many

CDR3nt: TGCGCCAGCAGCCGAGATGGACAGAGCTCCTACGAGCAGTACTTC
CDR3aa: CASSRDGQSSYEQYF
j_gene: TRBJ2-7
v_gene: TRBV5-1
d_gene: -
abundance: many

CDR3nt: TGCAGCGCCGTCGGACTAGCGGGAGTACCCCCTTACGAGCAGTACTTC
CDR3aa: CSAVGLAGVPPYEQYF
j_gene: TRBJ2-7
v_gene: TRBV29-1
d_gene: TRBD2
abundance: many

CDR3nt: TGTGCCAGTAGATTAACAGGGGGTGGTCAGCCCCAGCATTTT
CDR3aa: CASRLTGGGQPQHF
j_gene: TRBJ1-5
v_gene: TRBV19
d_gene: TRBD1
abundance: -

CDR3nt: TGCAGCGTTCCGTGGGACAAGGGGCACGATGGCTACACCTTC
CDR3aa: CSVPWDKGHDGYTF
j_gene: TRBJ1-2
v_gene: TRBV29-1
d_gene: -
abundance: -

CDR3nt: TGTGCCAGCGGAGGGTACGGGGCCAACGTCCTGACTTTC
CDR3aa: CASGGYGANVLTF
j_gene: TRBJ2-6
v_gene: TRBV2
d_gene: -
abundance: -

CDR3nt: TGTGCCAGCAGTATTATGGGCGCCACAGATCTTAACTATGGCTACACCTTC
CDR3aa: CASSIMGATDLNYGYTF
j_gene: TRBJ1-2
v_gene: TRBV13
d_gene: -
abundance: many

CDR3nt: TGCAGTGCTAGCTCCCCAGGGGGCACCTACGAGCAGTACTTC
CDR3aa: CSASSPGGTYEQYF
j_gene: TRBJ2-7
v_gene: TRBV20-1
d_gene: TRBD1
abundance: -

CDR3nt: TGCAGTGCAAAGGACGGGGGGGTCTACGAGCAGTACTTC
CDR3aa: CSAKDGGVYEQYF
j_gene: TRBJ2-7
v_gene: TRBV20-1
d_gene: TRBD2
abundance: many

CDR3nt: TGTGCCAGCAGCCCCCGACGGGATTTGAATAGCAATCAGCCCCAGCATTTT
CDR3aa: CASSPRRDLNSNQPQHF
j_gene: TRBJ1-5
v_gene: TRBV7-8
d_gene: -
abundance: many

CDR3nt: TGTGCCAGCAGTGAGCTCATGAACACTGAAGCTTTCTTT
CDR3aa: CASSELMNTEAFF
j_gene: TRBJ1-1
v_gene: TRBV2
d_gene: -
abundance: many

CDR3nt: TGTGCCAGCAGCTTAGTTCTCGGGACAGGGGTGGGCACTGAAGCTTTCTTT
CDR3aa: CASSLVLGTGVGTEAFF
j_gene: TRBJ1-1
v_gene: TRBV2
d_gene: TRBD1
abundance: -

CDR3nt: TGTGCCAGCAGTCCCCCCACTCTCTCCTACGAGCAGTACTTC
CDR3aa: CASSPPTLSYEQYF
j_gene: TRBJ2-7
v_gene: TRBV13
d_gene: -
abundance: -

CDR3nt: TGCGCCAGCAGCTTCTACTTCGGGACCACCTACGAGCAGTACTTC
CDR3aa: CASSFYFGTTYEQYF
j_gene: TRBJ2-7
v_gene: TRBV5-1
d_gene: -
abundance: -

CDR3nt: TGTGCCAGTAGTCTTCCGGACAGGGCCAAGACCCAGCATTTT
CDR3aa: CASSLPDRAKTQHF
j_gene: TRBJ1-5
v_gene: TRBV19
d_gene: TRBD1
abundance: -

CDR3nt: TGTGCCGCCAGCAGCTTGGCCCAGGGGGCTGAAGCTTTCTTT
CDR3aa: CAASSLAQGAEAFF
j_gene: TRBJ1-1
v_gene: TRBV15
d_gene: TRBD1
abundance: -

CDR3nt: TGTGCCATCAGTGAAGGCCCCGGGATGTGGAGGCAGCACACCGGGGAGCTGTTTTTT
CDR3aa: CAISEGPGMWRQHTGELFF
j_gene: TRBJ2-2
v_gene: TRBV10-3
d_gene: -
abundance: many